This TCR beta chain was recorded in a study of shared clonotypes between healthy human individuals. Germline CDR1 is SGHRS and CDR2 is YFSETQ. This CDR3 comprises 15 residues. Trimming shortened V by 2 bases and J by 4 bases, and 13 bases separated the two germline ends. Cells designated naive CD8 were CD45RO-negative and were positively selected for CCR7, with terminally differentiated effector memory CD45RA+ cells excluded. Method: immunoSEQ multiplex PCR; TCRdb's copy keeps in-frame clones and lacks some. The profile shows approximately 840,000 clones, roughly 96% of them singletons. The sequencing sample was made of naive CD8+ T cells sorted from blood. The chain couples TRBV5-1 to TRBJ2-1, with D perhaps being TRBD1 or TRBD2 (6 bases each). This receptor was identified in a man aged 30 to 39 in good health. The CDR3 DNA sequence: TGCGCCAGCAGCTTTGAAAGGGGGGAATACAATGAGCAGTTCTTC. It is translated as CASSFERGEYNEQFF.